This is a list of T cell receptor beta chains from one sample in a study of T cell responses to AZD1222 COVID-19 vaccine. TCRdb's copy holds only in-frame clones and misses some; the assay was immunoSEQ multiplex PCR. The profile covers around 140,000 clones, with roughly 85% appearing a single time and around 8% taken by the ten largest. Source: peripheral blood, taken 28 days after the second dose of the MenACWY control vaccine. Every receptor here comes from an adult who received the MenACWY meningococcal vaccine as a control. Each CDR3 is given without its conserved first and last residue.

V gene: TRBV7-9; J gene: TRBJ1-1; CDR3 protein: ASSLSGSMNTEAF
V gene: TRBV4-3; J gene: TRBJ2-3; CDR3 protein: ASSRESGGTDTQY
V gene: TRBV19; J gene: TRBJ1-5; CDR3 protein: ASSWSDNQPQH
V gene: TRBV7-9; J gene: TRBJ2-7; CDR3 protein: ASSLDRQGQY
V gene: TRBV28; J gene: TRBJ1-1; CDR3 protein: ASRGIGTGGVLSLEAF
V gene: TRBV9; J gene: TRBJ2-3; CDR3 protein: ASSVAPGWGPDTQY
V gene: TRBV3-1/TRBV3-2; J gene: TRBJ1-1; CDR3 protein: ASSRVRGGNTEAF
V gene: TRBV7-9; J gene: TRBJ1-2; CDR3 protein: ASWGTGTGHYGYT
V gene: TRBV25-1; J gene: TRBJ2-3; CDR3 protein: ASSNVTGRADTQY
V gene: TRBV9; J gene: TRBJ2-5; CDR3 protein: ASSVHSGRAVPETQY
V gene: TRBV3-1/TRBV3-2; J gene: TRBJ1-4; CDR3 protein: ASSQGPVRDRGGKLF
V gene: TRBV6-5; J gene: TRBJ1-2; CDR3 protein: ASSPGQGTYGYT
V gene: TRBV28; J gene: TRBJ1-1; CDR3 protein: ASSQGQGEAF
V gene: TRBV4-3; J gene: TRBJ2-2; CDR3 protein: ASSLGSYPAGALGGELF
V gene: TRBV5-6; J gene: TRBJ1-5; CDR3 protein: ASSFGGEPQH
V gene: TRBV24-1; J gene: TRBJ2-2; CDR3 protein: ATKDRSNTGELF
V gene: TRBV29-1; J gene: TRBJ2-2; CDR3 protein: SGGHSGTGELF
V gene: TRBV11-3; J gene: TRBJ1-1; CDR3 protein: ASSSTWGTGVEAF
V gene: TRBV29-1; J gene: TRBJ1-4; CDR3 protein: SVRPRAGEVATNEKLF
V gene: TRBV27; J gene: TRBJ2-2; CDR3 protein: ASRGWTGTGELF
V gene: TRBV6-5; J gene: TRBJ2-1; CDR3 protein: ASSYLAGGSYNEQF
V gene: TRBV11-2; J gene: TRBJ2-6; CDR3 protein: ASRDRANSGANVLT
V gene: TRBV7-2; J gene: TRBJ1-5; CDR3 protein: ASSLAPNQPQH
V gene: TRBV5-1; J gene: TRBJ1-1; CDR3 protein: ASSLTGGLNTEAF
V gene: TRBV28; J gene: TRBJ1-2; CDR3 protein: ASSSHEGYGYT
V gene: TRBV5-1; J gene: TRBJ1-3; CDR3 protein: ASSFPTGVGAGNTIY
V gene: TRBV2; J gene: TRBJ1-4; CDR3 protein: ASPEKLF
V gene: TRBV7-9; J gene: TRBJ2-3; CDR3 protein: ASSRTGTGTDTQY
V gene: TRBV9; J gene: TRBJ1-5; CDR3 protein: ASSALPTDQPQH
V gene: TRBV10-1; J gene: TRBJ2-1; CDR3 protein: ASSDAYGPGSYNEQF
V gene: TRBV6-5; J gene: TRBJ2-7; CDR3 protein: ASSYSPLAGSYEQY
V gene: TRBV19; J gene: TRBJ1-6; CDR3 protein: ASSIDGTDSSYNSPLH
V gene: TRBV4-1; J gene: TRBJ1-5; CDR3 protein: ASSQNWPAYSNQPQH
V gene: TRBV3-1/TRBV3-2; J gene: TRBJ1-2; CDR3 protein: ASSQDRSTVYGYT
V gene: TRBV12-3/TRBV12-4; J gene: TRBJ1-6; CDR3 protein: ASSSSGNSPLH
V gene: TRBV30; J gene: TRBJ1-1; CDR3 protein: AWRLRGTEAF
V gene: TRBV9; J gene: TRBJ1-3; CDR3 protein: ASSPPHGGLIGNTIY
V gene: TRBV11-2; J gene: TRBJ1-6; CDR3 protein: ASSFPGWDSPLH
V gene: TRBV2; J gene: TRBJ2-2; CDR3 protein: ASMRQGTGELF
V gene: TRBV28; J gene: TRBJ2-3; CDR3 protein: ASSLTPRGGYSSTDTQY
V gene: TRBV9; J gene: TRBJ2-2; CDR3 protein: ASSPRTSGIPRGTGELF
V gene: TRBV5-1; J gene: TRBJ1-5; CDR3 protein: ASSSPENIGISSNQPQH
V gene: TRBV12-3/TRBV12-4; J gene: TRBJ2-2; CDR3 protein: ASTRQNTGELF
V gene: TRBV19; J gene: TRBJ2-5; CDR3 protein: ASSIPQGLEETQY
V gene: TRBV25-1; J gene: TRBJ1-2; CDR3 protein: ASSELMDRGFYGYT
V gene: TRBV9; J gene: TRBJ1-1; CDR3 protein: ASSVGGQTEAF
V gene: TRBV15; J gene: TRBJ1-3; CDR3 protein: ATSNIFSGNTIY
V gene: TRBV7-9; J gene: TRBJ1-4; CDR3 protein: ASSPSVQAEKLF
V gene: TRBV6-5; J gene: TRBJ2-1; CDR3 protein: ASTREGGDNEQF
V gene: TRBV6-2/TRBV6-3; J gene: TRBJ1-1; CDR3 protein: ASSWEWGQGGPEAF
V gene: TRBV13; J gene: TRBJ2-3; CDR3 protein: ASSPGGAGPDTQY
V gene: TRBV7-8; J gene: TRBJ2-5; CDR3 protein: ASSPSGGMGETQY
V gene: TRBV5-5; J gene: TRBJ2-5; CDR3 protein: ASSSVGRPETQY
V gene: TRBV5-4; J gene: TRBJ2-2; CDR3 protein: ASSLDRFVTGELF
V gene: TRBV29-1; J gene: TRBJ2-7; CDR3 protein: SVVTDVYEQY